The entry below describes one T cell receptor beta chain. Its antigen is not identified. These data originate in a study of shared clonotypes between healthy human individuals. Trimming removed 6 bases from V and 1 base from J, with 21 bases in between. CDR1 and CDR2 (germline): ENHRY, SYGVKD. The CDR3 extends over 17 amino acids. Whole-study results and caveats: In the sorted subsets, rarefaction showed sequencing was incomplete despite large depth.

Naive CD4+ cells were CD45RA-selected; the remaining cells were memory. Clones were sequenced by immunoSEQ multiplex PCR, and TCRdb holds only the in-frame ones, with some missing. In the table there are roughly 2.5 million clones, approximately 92% of which are singletons. The sequenced material came from naive CD4+ T cells sorted from blood. Subset noted: CD45RA+ positively selected. V usage is TRBV10-3 and J usage is TRBJ1-1; possibly TRBD1 for D (6 bases). This TCR was recovered from a man aged 18 to 35 in good health. The CDR3 region is CAISDRPTRVGNTEAFF. CDR3 sequence (DNA): TGTGCCATCAGCGACAGGCCCACACGAGTAGGGAACACTGAAGCTTTCTTT.